These T cell receptor beta chains were read from a single sample in a study of T cell responses to AZD1222 COVID-19 vaccine. This table comes from immunoSEQ multiplex PCR, and its TCRdb copy is limited to in-frame clones, with some not included. The table shows some 74,000 clones, with about 85% occurring only once. Here the sequenced sample was peripheral blood, taken 28 days after the second AZD1222 dose. The receptors originated from an adult who received the AZD1222 COVID-19 vaccine. The CDR3 runs from the conserved cysteine through the conserved F or W. The order of the fields is V gene, clone size, J gene, D gene, CDR3 protein, CDR3 DNA. D genes are given only for firm matches. Clone sizes are given selectively: once, few, many, or a class where the clone is expanded.

v_call: TRBV30
clone_size: NA
j_call: TRBJ1-2
d_call: NA
cdr3_aa: CAWTPKGSVGYTF
cdr3_nt: TGTGCCTGGACCCCCAAAGGGTCAGTTGGCTACACCTTC

v_call: TRBV6-5
clone_size: NA
j_call: TRBJ2-7
d_call: TRBD1
cdr3_aa: CASSYNDRGGHEQYF
cdr3_nt: TGTGCCAGCAGTTACAACGACAGGGGGGGGCACGAGCAGTACTTC

v_call: TRBV19
clone_size: NA
j_call: TRBJ2-5
d_call: TRBD2
cdr3_aa: CASSPLAGASETQYF
cdr3_nt: TGTGCCAGTAGTCCTCTAGCGGGAGCGAGCGAGACCCAGTACTTC

v_call: TRBV3-1/TRBV3-2
clone_size: NA
j_call: TRBJ2-7
d_call: TRBD1
cdr3_aa: CASSQKPPNRGPYEQYF
cdr3_nt: TGTGCCAGCAGCCAAAAGCCTCCTAACAGGGGGCCATACGAGCAGTACTTC

v_call: TRBV5-4
clone_size: NA
j_call: TRBJ2-1
d_call: TRBD1
cdr3_aa: CASSSDRVGVPFF
cdr3_nt: TGTGCCAGCAGCTCGGACAGGGTGGGGGTGCCGTTCTTC

v_call: TRBV24-1
clone_size: NA
j_call: TRBJ1-1
d_call: TRBD1
cdr3_aa: CATRDRSPMNTEAFF
cdr3_nt: TGTGCCACCAGGGACAGGAGTCCCATGAACACTGAAGCTTTCTTT

v_call: TRBV7-2
clone_size: NA
j_call: TRBJ1-1
d_call: TRBD1
cdr3_aa: CASSLHLGQGLNTEAFF
cdr3_nt: TGTGCCAGCAGCCTACATCTTGGACAGGGGTTAAACACTGAAGCTTTCTTT

v_call: TRBV6-2/TRBV6-3
clone_size: NA
j_call: TRBJ2-7
d_call: TRBD1
cdr3_aa: CASSDRASPIYEQYF
cdr3_nt: TGTGCCAGCAGCGACAGGGCCTCTCCTATCTACGAGCAGTACTTC

v_call: TRBV12-3/TRBV12-4
clone_size: NA
j_call: TRBJ1-1
d_call: NA
cdr3_aa: CASRERDTEAFF
cdr3_nt: TGTGCCAGCAGGGAGAGGGACACTGAAGCTTTCTTT

v_call: TRBV11-3
clone_size: NA
j_call: TRBJ1-1
d_call: TRBD1
cdr3_aa: CASSPRTGMNTEAFF
cdr3_nt: TGTGCCAGCAGCCCAAGGACAGGGATGAACACTGAAGCTTTCTTT

v_call: TRBV7-9
clone_size: few
j_call: TRBJ2-1
d_call: NA
cdr3_aa: CASSLAETGEQFF
cdr3_nt: TGTGCCAGCAGCTTAGCGGAGACGGGTGAGCAGTTCTTC

v_call: TRBV7-2
clone_size: NA
j_call: TRBJ1-1
d_call: NA
cdr3_aa: CASSSSGGTEAFF
cdr3_nt: TGTGCCAGCAGCTCATCGGGGGGAACTGAAGCTTTCTTT

v_call: TRBV9
clone_size: NA
j_call: TRBJ1-2
d_call: NA
cdr3_aa: CASSASPGVEYGYTF
cdr3_nt: TGTGCCAGCAGCGCCAGTCCCGGGGTAGAATATGGCTACACCTTC

v_call: TRBV29-1
clone_size: once
j_call: TRBJ1-3
d_call: NA
cdr3_aa: CSALAPGRPSGNTIYF
cdr3_nt: TGCAGCGCCCTCGCGCCCGGACGCCCCTCTGGAAACACCATATATTTT

v_call: TRBV10-3
clone_size: NA
j_call: TRBJ1-6
d_call: NA
cdr3_aa: CAISESRRSNSYNSPLHF
cdr3_nt: TGTGCCATCAGTGAGTCCCGACGCTCAAACTCCTATAATTCACCCCTCCACTTT

v_call: TRBV18
clone_size: few
j_call: TRBJ2-3
d_call: NA
cdr3_aa: CASSPQGTDTQYF
cdr3_nt: TGTGCCAGCTCACCACAGGGTACAGATACGCAGTATTTT

v_call: TRBV5-1
clone_size: NA
j_call: TRBJ2-5
d_call: TRBD2
cdr3_aa: CASSSLAGAEETQYF
cdr3_nt: TGCGCCAGCAGTTCACTAGCGGGAGCTGAGGAGACCCAGTACTTC

v_call: TRBV30
clone_size: NA
j_call: TRBJ2-3
d_call: NA
cdr3_aa: CAWMGGNTDTQYF
cdr3_nt: TGTGCCTGGATGGGCGGAAACACAGATACGCAGTATTTT

v_call: TRBV30
clone_size: NA
j_call: TRBJ2-7
d_call: NA
cdr3_aa: CAWTGGNPYEQYF
cdr3_nt: TGTGCCTGGACTGGGGGAAATCCCTACGAGCAGTACTTC

v_call: TRBV5-6
clone_size: NA
j_call: TRBJ1-2
d_call: NA
cdr3_aa: CASNPPGSYGYTF
cdr3_nt: TGTGCCAGCAACCCACCGGGGAGCTATGGCTACACCTTC

v_call: TRBV7-6
clone_size: NA
j_call: TRBJ1-3
d_call: NA
cdr3_aa: CASSLGGTGNTIYF
cdr3_nt: TGTGCCAGCAGCTTAGGAGGAACTGGAAACACCATATATTTT

v_call: TRBV25-1
clone_size: NA
j_call: TRBJ1-1
d_call: TRBD1
cdr3_aa: CASSRPTGAAFF
cdr3_nt: TGTGCCAGCAGTCGACCGACAGGGGCAGCTTTCTTT

v_call: TRBV14
clone_size: NA
j_call: TRBJ2-7
d_call: NA
cdr3_aa: CASSQGVPYEQYF
cdr3_nt: TGTGCCAGCAGCCAAGGCGTCCCCTACGAGCAGTACTTC

v_call: TRBV19
clone_size: NA
j_call: TRBJ1-1
d_call: NA
cdr3_aa: CASSGTVNTEAFF
cdr3_nt: TGTGCCAGTAGCGGGACGGTGAACACTGAAGCTTTCTTT

v_call: TRBV6-5
clone_size: NA
j_call: TRBJ1-1
d_call: NA
cdr3_aa: CASRNPNTEAFF
cdr3_nt: TGTGCCAGCAGGAACCCGAACACTGAAGCTTTCTTT

v_call: TRBV5-5
clone_size: NA
j_call: TRBJ1-6
d_call: NA
cdr3_aa: CASSLYWEASPLHF
cdr3_nt: TGTGCCAGCAGCTTGTACTGGGAGGCGTCACCCCTCCACTTT

v_call: TRBV7-2
clone_size: NA
j_call: TRBJ1-6
d_call: TRBD1
cdr3_aa: CASSLGQGTSPLHF
cdr3_nt: TGTGCCAGCAGCCTGGGACAGGGTACTTCACCCCTCCACTTT

v_call: TRBV18
clone_size: NA
j_call: TRBJ1-5
d_call: NA
cdr3_aa: CASSPIEGNQPQHF
cdr3_nt: TGTGCCAGCTCACCTATCGAGGGCAATCAGCCCCAGCATTTT

v_call: TRBV5-1
clone_size: once
j_call: TRBJ1-5
d_call: NA
cdr3_aa: CASSLWGSNQPQHF
cdr3_nt: TGCGCCAGCAGCTTGTGGGGGAGCAATCAGCCCCAGCATTTT

v_call: TRBV7-3
clone_size: NA
j_call: TRBJ2-2
d_call: TRBD2
cdr3_aa: CASSLSAGNTGELFF
cdr3_nt: TGTGCCAGCAGCTTATCAGCGGGAAACACCGGGGAGCTGTTTTTT

v_call: TRBV25-1
clone_size: NA
j_call: TRBJ1-1
d_call: TRBD1
cdr3_aa: CASKKGANTEAFF
cdr3_nt: TGTGCCAGCAAGAAGGGGGCGAACACTGAAGCTTTCTTT

v_call: TRBV13
clone_size: NA
j_call: TRBJ2-2
d_call: TRBD2
cdr3_aa: CASSLASASGIVGELFF
cdr3_nt: TGTGCCAGCAGCTTAGCTTCGGCTAGCGGGATCGTCGGGGAGCTGTTTTTT

v_call: TRBV2
clone_size: NA
j_call: TRBJ1-6
d_call: NA
cdr3_aa: CASRAGRANNSPLHF
cdr3_nt: TGTGCCAGCAGGGCCGGACGGGCCAATAATTCACCCCTCCACTTT